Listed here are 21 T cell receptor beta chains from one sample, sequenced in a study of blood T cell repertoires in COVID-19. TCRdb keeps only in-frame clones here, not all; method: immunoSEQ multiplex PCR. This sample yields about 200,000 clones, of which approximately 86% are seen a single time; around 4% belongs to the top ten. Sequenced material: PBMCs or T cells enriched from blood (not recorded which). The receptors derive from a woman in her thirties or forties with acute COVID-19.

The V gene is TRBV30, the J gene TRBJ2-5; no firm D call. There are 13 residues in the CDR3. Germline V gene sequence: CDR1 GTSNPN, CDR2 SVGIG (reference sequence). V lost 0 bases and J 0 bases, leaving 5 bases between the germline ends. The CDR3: CAWSVSHQETQYF. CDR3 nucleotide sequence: TGTGCCTGGAGTGTGAGCCACCAAGAGACCCAGTACTTC.

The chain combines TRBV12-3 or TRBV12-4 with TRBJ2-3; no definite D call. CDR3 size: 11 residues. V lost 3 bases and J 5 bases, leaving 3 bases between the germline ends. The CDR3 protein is CASSFQDTQYF. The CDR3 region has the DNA TGTGCCAGCAGTTTTCAAGATACGCAGTATTTT.

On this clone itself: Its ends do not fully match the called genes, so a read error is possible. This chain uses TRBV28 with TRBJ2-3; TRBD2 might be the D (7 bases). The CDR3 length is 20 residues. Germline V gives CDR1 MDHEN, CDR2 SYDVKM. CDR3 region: CATSGVRGGAAGTNTDTQYF. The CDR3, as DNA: TGTGCCACCAGTGGGGTAAGGGGGGGCGCAGCAGGGACGAACACAGATACGCAGTATTTT.

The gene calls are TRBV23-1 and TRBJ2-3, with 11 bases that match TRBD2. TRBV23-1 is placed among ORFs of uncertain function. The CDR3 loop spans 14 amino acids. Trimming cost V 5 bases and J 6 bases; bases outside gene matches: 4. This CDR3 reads CASSTSGRVDTQYF. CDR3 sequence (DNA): TGCGCCAGCAGTACTAGCGGGAGAGTGGATACGCAGTATTTT.

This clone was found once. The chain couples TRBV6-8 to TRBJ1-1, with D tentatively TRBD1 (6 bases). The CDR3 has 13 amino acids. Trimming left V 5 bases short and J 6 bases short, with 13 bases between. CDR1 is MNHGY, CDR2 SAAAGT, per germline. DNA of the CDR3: TGTGCCAGCAGTCCGACAGGTCGGCCTGAAGCTTTCTTT. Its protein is CASSPTGRPEAFF.

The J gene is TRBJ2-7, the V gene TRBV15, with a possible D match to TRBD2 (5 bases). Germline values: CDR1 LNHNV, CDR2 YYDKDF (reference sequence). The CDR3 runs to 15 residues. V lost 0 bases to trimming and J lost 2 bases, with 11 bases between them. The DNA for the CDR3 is TGTGCCACCAGCAGAGATCGGAGCGGAGCCTACGAGCAGTACTTC. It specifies CATSRDRSGAYEQYF.

In DNA form, the CDR3 reads TGTGCTAGTGGTTTGGACGGGTTCGCGAACACCGGGGAGCTGTTTTTT. It codes for CASGLDGFANTGELFF. The rearrangement joins TRBV12-5 to TRBJ2-2; the D is unclear. CDR3 length: 16 amino acids. The V gene lost 1 base and the J gene lost 0 bases, with 9 bases spanning the gap. Germline V CDR1 and CDR2: LGHNT, FRNRAP. The entire variable domain, with the rest obtained from reference TRBV12-5 and TRBJ2-2, is as follows: DARVTQTPRHKVTEMGQEVTMRCQPILGHNTVFWYRQTMMQGLELLAYFRNRAPLDDSGMPKDRFSAEMPDATLATLKIQPSEPRDSAVYFCASGLDGFANTGELFFGEGSRLTVL.

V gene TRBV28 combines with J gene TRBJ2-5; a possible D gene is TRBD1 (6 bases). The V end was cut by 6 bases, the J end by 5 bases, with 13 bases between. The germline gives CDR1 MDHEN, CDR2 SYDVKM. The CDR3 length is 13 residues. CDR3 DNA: TGTGCCAGCAGGCGTAGGGGGTTGGAGACCCAGTACTTC. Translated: CASRRRGLETQYF.

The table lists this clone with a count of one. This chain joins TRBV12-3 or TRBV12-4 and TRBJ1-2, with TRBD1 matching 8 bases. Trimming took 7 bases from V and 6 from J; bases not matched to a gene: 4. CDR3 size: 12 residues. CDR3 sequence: CASKQGEHGYTF. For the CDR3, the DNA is TGTGCCAGCAAACAGGGGGAGCATGGCTACACCTTC.

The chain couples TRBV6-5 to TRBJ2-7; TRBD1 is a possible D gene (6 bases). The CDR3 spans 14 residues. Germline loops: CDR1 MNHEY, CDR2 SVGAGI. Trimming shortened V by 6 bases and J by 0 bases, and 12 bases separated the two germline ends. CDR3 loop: CASRTGPVSYEQYF. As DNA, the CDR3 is TGTGCCAGCAGGACAGGCCCCGTCTCCTACGAGCAGTACTTC.

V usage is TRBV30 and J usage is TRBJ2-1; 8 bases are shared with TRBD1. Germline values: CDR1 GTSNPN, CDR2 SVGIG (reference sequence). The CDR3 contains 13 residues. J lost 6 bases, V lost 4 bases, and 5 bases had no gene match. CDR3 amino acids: CAWNGQGGNEQFF. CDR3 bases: TGTGCCTGGAACGGACAGGGAGGCAATGAGCAGTTCTTC.

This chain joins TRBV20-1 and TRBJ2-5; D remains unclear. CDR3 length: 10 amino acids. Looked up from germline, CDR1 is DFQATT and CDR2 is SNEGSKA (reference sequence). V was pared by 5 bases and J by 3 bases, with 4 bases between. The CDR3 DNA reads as TGCAGTGCTGCGAAAGAGACCCAGTACTTC. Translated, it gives CSAAKETQYF.

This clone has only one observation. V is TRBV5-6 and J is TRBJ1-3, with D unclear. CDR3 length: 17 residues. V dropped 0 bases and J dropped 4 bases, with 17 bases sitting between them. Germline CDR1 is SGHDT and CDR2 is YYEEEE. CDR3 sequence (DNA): TGTGCCAGCAGCTTGGTGGGCGGAGGAAGACTGGGAAACACCATATATTTT. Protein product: CASSLVGGGRLGNTIYF.

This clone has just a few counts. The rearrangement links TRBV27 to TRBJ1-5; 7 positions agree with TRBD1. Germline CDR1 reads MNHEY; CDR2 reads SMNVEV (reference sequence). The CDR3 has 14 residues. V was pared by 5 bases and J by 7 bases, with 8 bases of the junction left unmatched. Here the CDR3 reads CASSPRGQGQPQHF. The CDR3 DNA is TGTGCCAGCAGTCCGAGGGGGCAAGGCCAGCCCCAGCATTTT.

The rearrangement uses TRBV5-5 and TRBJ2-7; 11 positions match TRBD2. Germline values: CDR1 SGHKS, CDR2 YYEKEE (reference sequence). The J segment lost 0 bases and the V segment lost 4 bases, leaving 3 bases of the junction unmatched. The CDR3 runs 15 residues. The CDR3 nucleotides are TGTGCCAGCAGCGTGGGACTAGCGGTCTCCTACGAGCAGTACTTC. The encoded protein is CASSVGLAVSYEQYF.

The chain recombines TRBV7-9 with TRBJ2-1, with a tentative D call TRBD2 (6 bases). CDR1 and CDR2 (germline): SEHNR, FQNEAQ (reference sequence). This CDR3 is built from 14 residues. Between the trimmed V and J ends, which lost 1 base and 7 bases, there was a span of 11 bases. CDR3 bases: TGTGCCAGCAGCTTAGTAGGGGCGGGGAATGAGCAGTTCTTC. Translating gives CASSLVGAGNEQFF.

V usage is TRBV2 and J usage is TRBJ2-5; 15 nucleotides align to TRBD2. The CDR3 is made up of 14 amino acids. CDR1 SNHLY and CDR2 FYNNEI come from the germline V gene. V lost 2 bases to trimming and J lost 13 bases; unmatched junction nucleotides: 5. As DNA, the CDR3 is TGTGCCAGCAGTGAACTCGGGACTAGCGGGAGGTTGTACTTC. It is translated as CASSELGTSGRLYF.

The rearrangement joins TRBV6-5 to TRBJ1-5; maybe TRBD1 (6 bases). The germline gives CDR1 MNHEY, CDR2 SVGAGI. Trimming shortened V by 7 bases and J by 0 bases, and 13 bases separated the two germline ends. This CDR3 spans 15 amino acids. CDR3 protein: CASTLGQNSNQPQHF. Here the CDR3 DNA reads TGTGCCAGCACCTTAGGACAGAATAGCAATCAGCCCCAGCATTTT.

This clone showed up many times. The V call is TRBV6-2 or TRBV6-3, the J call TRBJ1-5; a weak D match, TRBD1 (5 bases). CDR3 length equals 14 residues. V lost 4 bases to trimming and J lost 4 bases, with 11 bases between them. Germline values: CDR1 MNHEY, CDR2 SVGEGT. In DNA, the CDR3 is TGTGCCAGCAGTTGGGGGGGGAGGAATCAGCCCCAGCATTTT. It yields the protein CASSWGGRNQPQHF.

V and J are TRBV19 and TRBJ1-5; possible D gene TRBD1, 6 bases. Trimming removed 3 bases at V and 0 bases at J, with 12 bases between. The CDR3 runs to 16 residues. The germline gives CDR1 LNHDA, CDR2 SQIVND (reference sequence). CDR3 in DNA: TGTGCCAGTAGTATCCTAGGGGGAAATAGCAATCAGCCCCAGCATTTT. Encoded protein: CASSILGGNSNQPQHF.

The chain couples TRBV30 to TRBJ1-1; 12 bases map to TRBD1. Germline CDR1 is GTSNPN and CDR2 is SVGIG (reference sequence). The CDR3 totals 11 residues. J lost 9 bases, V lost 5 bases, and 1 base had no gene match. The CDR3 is CAWGDRGQAFF. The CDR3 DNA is TGTGCCTGGGGGGACAGGGGGCAAGCTTTCTTT.